This T cell receptor (beta chain) comes out of a study of identical twins. TCRdb fed the 5' RACE reads into MiXCR, producing one record per CDR3 protein. The table includes 310,000 or so distinct CDR3 sequences, more than 6.5% detected once. This clonotype was found many times. Losses at the gene ends were 3 bases for V and 1 base for J; bases not matched to a gene: 3. Germline CDR1 reads SEHNR; CDR2 reads FQNEAQ (reference sequence). This CDR3 is built from 15 residues. These same records also appear under a second study, on yellow fever vaccine responses in identical twins.

The sample consisted of memory (CD45RO+) T cells sorted from blood. The chain has TRBV7-9 and TRBJ2-5, with 9 bases aligning to TRBD2. This clonotype was sampled from a woman aged 18-29 years in good health. Here the CDR3 reads CASSLTSGSQETQYF. The CDR3 DNA is TGTGCCAGCAGCTTGACTAGCGGCTCCCAAGAGACCCAGTACTTC.